This TCR beta chain comes out of a study of blood T cells in healthy people across ages. This clonotype was seen repeatedly, ten times or more. As yet, its antigen is unknown. The second PCR ran roughly 6 to 11 cycles with a sample-barcoded 5' primer and J-beta primers. Each CDR3 protein is one row after TCRdb ran MiXCR on the 5' RACE reads. Altogether about 970,000 distinct CDR3 sequences are present, roughly 51% being singletons, with the ten largest covering about 20%. Whole-study results and caveats: Among T cells, TCR beta diversity per million cells dropped roughly linearly as age rose.

Germline CDR1 and CDR2: SQVTM and ANQGSEA. The CDR3 runs to 15 residues. Trimming cost V 3 bases and J 4 bases; bases outside gene matches: 10. Sequencing was done on a sample of blood. This TCR was sampled from a woman aged 55-69 years in good health. The gene calls are TRBV29-1 and TRBJ2-5; 8 bases align to TRBD2. The CDR3 is CSVDGTSGNPETQYF. CDR3 nucleotide sequence: TGCAGCGTTGATGGCACTAGCGGAAATCCAGAGACCCAGTACTTC.